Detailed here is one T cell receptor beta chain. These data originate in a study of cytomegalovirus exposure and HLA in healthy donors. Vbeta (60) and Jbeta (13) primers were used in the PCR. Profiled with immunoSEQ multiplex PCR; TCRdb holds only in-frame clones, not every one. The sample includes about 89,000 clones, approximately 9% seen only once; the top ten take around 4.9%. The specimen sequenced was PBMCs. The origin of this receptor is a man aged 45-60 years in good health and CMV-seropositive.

The CDR3 DNA sequence: TGCGCCAGCAGCTTGGAAGGGACAGGGCGTGAAAAACTGTTTTTT. This gives the protein CASSLEGTGREKLFF. The V gene is TRBV5-1, the J gene TRBJ1-4; the match to TRBD1 covers 9 bases. This CDR3 has 15 amino acids. Germline trimming cut 0 bases from V and 7 bases from J; bases unmatched to any gene: 4. Germline loops: CDR1 SGHRS, CDR2 YFSETQ.